This is a list of T cell receptor beta chains from one sample in a study of blood T cell repertoires in COVID-19. Assay: immunoSEQ multiplex PCR; the TCRdb copy retains only in-frame clones and omits some. The sample has tens of thousands of clones, 88% seen once. The sample comprised peripheral blood. These receptors all stem from a human donor in a cohort sampled during active COVID-19. The conserved cysteine and the conserved F or W are not part of the CDR3 here. A row's size may be missing; if present it is once, few, many or a size class.

size,V,J,CDR3
once,TRBV5-1,TRBJ2-4,ASREFGTKNIQY
-,TRBV19,TRBJ1-5,ASATSGQSNQPQH
-,TRBV5-1,TRBJ2-3,ASSITSGGASKTQY
-,TRBV25-1,TRBJ1-1,ASSPNRRVNTEAF
-,TRBV7-2,TRBJ2-7,ASSLAGGQY
few,TRBV19,TRBJ2-7,ASSASAGGSSYEQY
-,TRBV7-2,TRBJ2-3,ASSRGGASDTQY
-,TRBV30,TRBJ1-2,AWSGGNYGYT
once,TRBV6-4,TRBJ2-3,ASSDSGVGTDTQY
-,TRBV19,TRBJ1-1,ASSATGQNGNTEAF
-,TRBV5-1,TRBJ2-7,ASSLGAAYEQY
-,TRBV28,TRBJ1-1,ASSLTGQNKAF
few,TRBV28,TRBJ1-6,ASKGTGGLTPLH
few,TRBV20-1,TRBJ1-5,SASPRGGNQPQH
-,TRBV7-9,TRBJ2-2,ASSRGQGGTGELF
-,TRBV7-8,TRBJ2-2,ASSGENTNTGELF
-,TRBV25-1,TRBJ2-2,ASTQGIGELF
-,TRBV6-5,TRBJ1-2,ASTRGAPHYGYT
-,TRBV9,TRBJ2-5,ASSVVEETQY
-,TRBV5-1,TRBJ1-5,ASSLEGQGSNQPQH